The clone carrying this T cell receptor (beta chain) has a handful of counts. Its antigen is still unknown. The record originates from a study of T-cell memory formation after mild COVID-19. Study-wide results and limits: Pre-infection memory showed some responding clones, and this suggested that cross-reactive memory joined. CD4+ bias marked clones expanding day 15 to 37, unlike balanced contracting clones. The CD4+ clones that contracted clustered mainly within CM and EM, and the CD8+ clones concentrated in EMRA.

This CDR3 spans 12 amino acids. Germline loops: CDR1 SGHRS, CDR2 YFSETQ. V lost 1 base and J lost 5, with 7 bases in between. A single record per CDR3 protein comes from TCRdb applying MiXCR to the 5' RACE reads. The table includes 300,000 to 400,000 distinct CDR3 sequences, approximately 27% detected once. Input material: PBMCs or a T cell subset sorted from them (not recorded which). The chain links TRBV5-1 to TRBJ2-7, with D perhaps given as TRBD1 or TRBD2 (5 bases each). The clonotype originates from an adult woman who had mild COVID-19 (a few samples of this study predate the infection). Cell type and time point are not known. CDR3 sequence (DNA): TGCGCCAGCAGCTTGCAGGGAGACGAGCAGTACTTC. This gives the protein CASSLQGDEQYF.